The sequence of this T cell receptor (beta chain) was determined in a study of tumor-infiltrating lymphocytes in localized non-small cell lung cancer listed by TCRdb under 2021. In the study overall: The cohort covered several histologies, both smokers and never-smokers, and patients whose samples were collected after neoadjuvant chemotherapy. From each patient came resected tumor tissue plus uninvolved lung tissue from that same patient, and the uninvolved lung tissue was described as non-adjacent to the tumor. Alongside flow cytometry, multiplex immunofluorescence, RNA-seq, exome sequencing and proteomics, TCR sequencing was applied to the same patients as one of several integrated assays. In total, the ICON cohort was made up of 150 or so surgical patients who had localized non-small cell lung cancer and whose tumors were resected. For 45 to 70 patients, immunoSEQ T-cell fraction was compared between paired tumor and uninvolved lung.

From the cysteine through the phenylalanine, the CDR3 covers 15 amino acids. Kept here is only the CDR3 DNA, which spans 45 bases and is read in frame from base 1. V was cut back by 5 bases and J by 5 bases, leaving a gap of 18 bases between them. From the germline V gene, CDR1 is SGHTA and CDR2 is FQGNSA. Regarding this clone: Its antigen remains unidentified. No per-base quality is available; no much larger clone lies one base away.

The first patient joined ICON in the first half of 2016, and enrollment wrapped up when the last patient was enrolled in September 2018. In a subcohort of 76 patients, fresh tumor and matched uninvolved tissue were collected for in-depth immune analyses, with TCR sequencing among those analyses. DNA for TCR sequencing was isolated from bulk tissue, and no cell sorting was done. The T-cell fraction in tumor and uninvolved lung tissue was obtained from TCR sequencing using the immunoSEQ assay. Regarding the original processing steps: In the survival analysis, patients were divided into a high T-cell fraction group (upper tertile) and a low T-cell fraction group (lower two tertiles), and the two groups were compared using a log-rank test. A signed-rank test was used to test paired tumor versus uninvolved lung differences in T-cell fraction. The clones in this table, taken by TCRdb from immuneACCESS, are in-frame only. Not every clone is retained; where verified, under half of the shortfall comes from an unresolved V gene, and the cause of the rest is unknown. V and J calls and clone size come straight from that table; D and trimming were deduced from the DNA. Here the sample has about 8,500 clones; about 80% occur a single time. The ten biggest clones cover roughly 17% of the sample.

Study-wide findings and limitations: Because assay coverage varied across patients depending on available tissue quantity, TCR sequencing was performed for only a subset of the cohort. TCRbeta sequencing supported higher T cell infiltration in tumors than in uninvolved lung tissue, consistent with immunofluorescence CD3 counts. The TCR-derived T-cell fraction showed no difference between the flow cytometry-defined immunotypes IM1 (good prognosis) and IM2 (poor prognosis). Because different assays used different pieces of the same tissue, technical variation could not be distinguished from intratumor heterogeneity.

The rearranged chain carries TRBV7-2 and TRBJ2-5; the D gene could be TRBD1 or TRBD2, each one agreeing over 6 bases. The sequenced sample consisted of uninvolved lung tissue not adjacent to the tumor. This TCR came from a human donor with non-small cell lung cancer. The nucleotide sequence reads TGTGCCAGCAGCCGACAGGCGGGGACCCCGGAGACCCAGTACTTC. This gives the protein CASSRQAGTPETQYF.